This T cell receptor (beta chain) stems from a study of technical replicates of blood from a few donors. Trimming took 3 bases from V and 7 from J, leaving 13 bases between them. The germline V gene has CDR1 MDHEN and CDR2 SYDVKM. The length of the CDR3 is 13 residues. The repertoire was sequenced with immunoSEQ multiplex PCR; TCRdb's copy has only in-frame clones and lacks some. In the table there are around 92,000 clones, approximately 94% of which are singletons. This TCR was recovered from a human donor in good health. Sequences were obtained from T cells isolated from PBMCs. V usage is TRBV28 and J usage is TRBJ2-7; D unresolved. The CDR3 bases are TGTGCCAGCAGTTTCAACAGACCTACGGAGCAGTACTTC. As protein: CASSFNRPTEQYF.